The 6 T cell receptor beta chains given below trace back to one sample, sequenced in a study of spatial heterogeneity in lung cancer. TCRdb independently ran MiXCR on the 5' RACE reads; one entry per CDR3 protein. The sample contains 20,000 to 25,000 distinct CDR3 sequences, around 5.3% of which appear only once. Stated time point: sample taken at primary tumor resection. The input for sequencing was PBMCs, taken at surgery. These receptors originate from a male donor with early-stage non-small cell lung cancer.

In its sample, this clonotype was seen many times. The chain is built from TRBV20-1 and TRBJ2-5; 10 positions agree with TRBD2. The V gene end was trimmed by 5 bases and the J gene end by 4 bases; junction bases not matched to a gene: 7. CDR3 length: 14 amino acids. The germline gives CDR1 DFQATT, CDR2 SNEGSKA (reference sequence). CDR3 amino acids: CSASSGGVPETQYF. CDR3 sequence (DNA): TGCAGTGCTTCTAGCGGGGGTGTCCCAGAGACCCAGTACTTC.

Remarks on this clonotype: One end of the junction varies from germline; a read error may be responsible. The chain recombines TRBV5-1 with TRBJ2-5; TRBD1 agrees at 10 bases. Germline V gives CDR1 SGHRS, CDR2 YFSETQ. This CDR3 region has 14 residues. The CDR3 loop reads CAGRQGAWKETQYF. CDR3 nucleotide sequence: TGCGCCGGCAGACAGGGGGCTTGGAAAGAGACCCAGTACTTC.

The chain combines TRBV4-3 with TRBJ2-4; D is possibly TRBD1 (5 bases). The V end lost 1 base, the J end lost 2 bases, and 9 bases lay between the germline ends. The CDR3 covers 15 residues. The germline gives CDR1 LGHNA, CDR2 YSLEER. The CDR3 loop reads CASSQVGVTKNIQYF. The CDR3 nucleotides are TGCGCCAGCAGCCAAGTAGGGGTCACCAAAAACATTCAGTACTTC.

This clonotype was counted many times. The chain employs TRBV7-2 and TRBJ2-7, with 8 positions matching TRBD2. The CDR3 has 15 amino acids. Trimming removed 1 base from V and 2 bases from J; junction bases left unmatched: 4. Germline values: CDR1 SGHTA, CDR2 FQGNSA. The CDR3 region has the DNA TGTGCCAGCAGCTTAGTTCCGGGAGGGGCCTACGAGCAGTACTTC. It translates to CASSLVPGGAYEQYF.

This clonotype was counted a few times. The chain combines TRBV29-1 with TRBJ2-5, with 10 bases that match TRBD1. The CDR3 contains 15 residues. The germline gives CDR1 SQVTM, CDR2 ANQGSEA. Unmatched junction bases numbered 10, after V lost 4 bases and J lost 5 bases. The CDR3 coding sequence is TGCAGCGTTGCGGTCGGGACAGGGGCCCAGGAGACCCAGTACTTC. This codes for CSVAVGTGAQETQYF.

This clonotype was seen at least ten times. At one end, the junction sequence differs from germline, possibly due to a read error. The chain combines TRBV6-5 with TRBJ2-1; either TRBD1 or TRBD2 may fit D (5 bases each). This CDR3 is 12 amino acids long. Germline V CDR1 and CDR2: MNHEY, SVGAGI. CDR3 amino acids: CASRPPWDPEVF. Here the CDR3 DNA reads TGTGCCAGCAGACCCCCGTGGGACCCCGAGGTCTTC.